This T cell receptor beta chain was captured by sequencing in a study of regulatory T cells in long-lasting Graves disease (dated by TCRdb to the early 2020s). Background for the entire study: To count as having persistent Graves' disease, a patient had to have received antithyroid drug treatment for over 5 years with TSH receptor autoantibodies remaining persistently positive. The study was registered as a clinical trial and conducted in China. A total of around 35 samples were covered by TCR sequencing, comprising approximately 13 persistent and around 20 newly diagnosed Graves' disease patients. On average, persistent Graves' disease patients in the clinical cohort had been on antithyroid drugs for approximately ten years. Peripheral blood TCR sequencing and RNA sequencing compared persistent Graves' disease patients with newly diagnosed Graves' disease patients. What the research found in general, with its limitations: Compared with newly diagnosed patients, patients with persistent Graves' disease had lower TCR Shannon entropy and fewer highly expanded clones, which suggests clonal expansion. The authors noted that the small sample size was a limitation that may lower accuracy. Sequencing and analysis were restricted to the TCR beta chain. Preferential use of TRBV28, TRBJ1-2 and TRBJ2-5 was observed in persistent disease, whereas TRBV20-1 and TRBJ2-1 were favored in newly diagnosed disease. Patients with persistent disease shared more public clonotypes (approximately 2,500) than newly diagnosed patients did (about 1,000). The study examined only peripheral blood because the primary lesion, thyroid tissue, could not be accessed.

In the paper's terms, the time point label means: persistent/refractory GD, antithyroid drugs over 5 years with positive TRAb. For both TCR sequencing and RNA sequencing, RNA was extracted from PBMCs using TRIzol. Graves' disease was diagnosed according to American Thyroid Association guidelines. The patients came from an endocrinology department in Xi'an, China. Each patient gave roughly 8.4 milliliters of peripheral blood, collected in an EDTA anticoagulant tube. Ficoll Paque Plus density gradient separation was used to isolate PBMCs, and no additional T cell sorting was done. An Agilent 2100 Bioanalyzer and agarose gel were used to check RNA quality, while a NanoDrop 2000 measured RNA concentration. The V end gives up 5 bases and the J end 2 bases, leaving 10 bases in the junction not matched to a gene. As encoded in the germline V gene, CDR1 is SGHVS while CDR2 is FQNEAQ. Including cysteine and phenylalanine, the CDR3 has 16 amino acids. CDR3 DNA only is kept here, 48 bases in frame from base 1.

This clonotype was seen a handful of times. The target of this receptor is not known. No base qualities exist here, and no much larger clone lies one base off it. Library creation used multiplex PCR. This sample was sequenced with an Illumina HiSeq 4000. TCR beta libraries were built with iRepertoire HTBI primers and Arm-PCR amplification of CDR3 regions. Before sequencing, the PCR products went through gel purification. As for the original processing: Across samples, some 62 TRBV and roughly 13 TRBJ segments were identified and used for gene usage analysis of CDR3 amino acid clonotypes. Filtered high-quality paired reads were merged into contigs using COPE and FqMerger. Contigs were aligned with BLAST to IMGT TRBV, TRBD and TRBJ reference genes, and CDR3 was defined per IMGT. Any clonotype with a frequency above 0.1% was classified as a highly expanded clone. Repertoire diversity was measured by Shannon entropy, and V-J evenness by the Gini coefficient. A clonotype found in more than one individual was treated as public. TCRdb cleaned the public reads at Q25 with fastp, built clones with MiXCR and kept in-frame beta chains. One record per CDR3 amino acid sequence lists the most common genes and DNA. For this entry, the V and J calls and clone size follow TCRdb and not the study's own pipeline. Here the sample has about 310,000 distinct CDR3 sequences; 22% occur a single time. Roughly three fifths of the sample rests with the top ten.

The sequence was obtained from a female donor with Graves disease. In this chain, TRBV7-8 is recombined with TRBJ2-3; 7 central nucleotides agree with TRBD2. The material sequenced was peripheral blood mononuclear cells (PBMCs), taken when the disease was refractory, from a patient treated with antithyroid drugs. The DNA sequence is as follows: TGTGCCAGCAGCCCGCGGGGGACCGCAGCCACAGATACGCAGTATTTT. It translates as CASSPRGTAATDTQYF.